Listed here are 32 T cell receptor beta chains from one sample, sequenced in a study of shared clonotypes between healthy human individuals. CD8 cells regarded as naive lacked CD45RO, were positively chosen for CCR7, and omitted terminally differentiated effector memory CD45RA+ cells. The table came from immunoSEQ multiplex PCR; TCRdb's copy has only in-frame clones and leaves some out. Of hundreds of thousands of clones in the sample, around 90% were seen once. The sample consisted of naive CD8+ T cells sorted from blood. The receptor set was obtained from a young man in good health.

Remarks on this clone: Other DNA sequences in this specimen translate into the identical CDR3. As DNA, the CDR3 is TGCAGCGTAGAAACGGGAGAGCAGTACTTC. Residues: CSVETGEQYF. The genes are TRBV29-1 and TRBJ2-7; D might be TRBD2 (5 bases). This CDR3 spans 10 amino acids. Trimming took off 6 bases at V and 7 bases at J, with 10 bases between the two ends. Germline-derived CDR1 and CDR2 are SQVTM and ANQGSEA.

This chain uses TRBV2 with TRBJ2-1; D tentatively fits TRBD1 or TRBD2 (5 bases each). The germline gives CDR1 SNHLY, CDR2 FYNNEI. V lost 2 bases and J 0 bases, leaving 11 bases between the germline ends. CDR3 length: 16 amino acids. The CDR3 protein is CASSESGASSYNEQFF. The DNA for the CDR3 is TGTGCCAGCAGTGAATCCGGGGCGAGCTCCTACAATGAGCAGTTCTTC.

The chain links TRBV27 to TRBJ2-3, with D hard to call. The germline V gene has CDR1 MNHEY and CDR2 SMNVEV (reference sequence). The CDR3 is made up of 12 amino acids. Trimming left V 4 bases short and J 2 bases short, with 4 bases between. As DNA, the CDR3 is TGTGCCAGCAGTTCGGACACAGATACGCAGTATTTT. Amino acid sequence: CASSSDTDTQYF.

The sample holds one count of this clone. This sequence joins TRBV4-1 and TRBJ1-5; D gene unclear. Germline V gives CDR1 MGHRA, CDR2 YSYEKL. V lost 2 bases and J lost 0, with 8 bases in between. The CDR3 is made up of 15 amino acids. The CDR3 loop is CASSQQRYSNQPQHF. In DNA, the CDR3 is TGCGCCAGCAGCCAACAGAGGTATAGCAATCAGCCCCAGCATTTT.

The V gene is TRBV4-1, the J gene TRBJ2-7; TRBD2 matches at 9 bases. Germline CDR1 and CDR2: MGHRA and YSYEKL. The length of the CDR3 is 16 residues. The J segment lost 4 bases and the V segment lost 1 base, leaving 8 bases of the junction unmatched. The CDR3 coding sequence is TGCGCCAGCAGCCAAGTGTGGCTAGCGGGGCAATACGAGCAGTACTTC. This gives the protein CASSQVWLAGQYEQYF.

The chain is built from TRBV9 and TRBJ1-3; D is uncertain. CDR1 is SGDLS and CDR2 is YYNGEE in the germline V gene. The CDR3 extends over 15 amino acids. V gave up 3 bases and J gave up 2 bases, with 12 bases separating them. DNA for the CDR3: TGTGCCAGCAGCGAGGACCCTTCCCCTGGAAACACCATATATTTT. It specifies CASSEDPSPGNTIYF. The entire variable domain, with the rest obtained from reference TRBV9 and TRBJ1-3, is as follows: DSGVTQTPKHLITATGQRVTLRCSPRSGDLSVYWYQQSLDQGLQFLIQYYNGEERAKGNILERFSAQQFPDLHSELNLSSLELGDSALYFCASSEDPSPGNTIYFGEGSWLTVV.

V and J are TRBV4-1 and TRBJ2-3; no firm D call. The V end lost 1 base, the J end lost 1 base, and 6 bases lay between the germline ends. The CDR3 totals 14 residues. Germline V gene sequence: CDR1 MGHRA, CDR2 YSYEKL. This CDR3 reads CASSQGLGTDTQYF. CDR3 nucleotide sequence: TGCGCCAGCAGCCAAGGGCTTGGCACAGATACGCAGTATTTT.

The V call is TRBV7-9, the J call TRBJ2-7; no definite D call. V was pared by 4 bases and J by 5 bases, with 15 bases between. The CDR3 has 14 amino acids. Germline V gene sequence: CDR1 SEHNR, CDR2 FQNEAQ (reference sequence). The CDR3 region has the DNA TGTGCCAGCAGCTCCAGACATTCGATCGACGAGCAGTACTTC. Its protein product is CASSSRHSIDEQYF.

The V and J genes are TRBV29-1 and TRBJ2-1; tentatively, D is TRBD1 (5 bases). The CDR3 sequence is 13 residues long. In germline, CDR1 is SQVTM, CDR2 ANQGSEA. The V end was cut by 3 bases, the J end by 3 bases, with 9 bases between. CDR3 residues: CSVDDSLYNEQFF. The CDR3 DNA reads TGCAGCGTTGACGACAGCCTCTACAATGAGCAGTTCTTC.

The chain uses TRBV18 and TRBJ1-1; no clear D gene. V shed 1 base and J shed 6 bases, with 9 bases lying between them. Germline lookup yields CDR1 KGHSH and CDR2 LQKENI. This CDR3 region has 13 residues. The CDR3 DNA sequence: TGTGCCAGCTCACCACAGGGCGAGGCTGAAGCTTTCTTT. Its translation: CASSPQGEAEAFF.

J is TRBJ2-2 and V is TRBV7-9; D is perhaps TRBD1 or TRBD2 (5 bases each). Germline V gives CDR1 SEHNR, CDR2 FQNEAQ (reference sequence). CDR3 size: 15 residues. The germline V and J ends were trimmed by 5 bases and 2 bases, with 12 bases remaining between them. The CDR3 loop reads CASSKPGDNTGELFF. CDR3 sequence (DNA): TGTGCCAGCAGCAAGCCTGGGGACAACACCGGGGAGCTGTTTTTT.

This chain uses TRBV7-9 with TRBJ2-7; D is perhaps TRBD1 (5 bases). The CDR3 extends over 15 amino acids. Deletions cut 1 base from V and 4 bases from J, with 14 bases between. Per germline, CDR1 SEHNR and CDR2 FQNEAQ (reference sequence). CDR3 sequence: CASSLVAGRQYEQYF. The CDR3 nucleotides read TGTGCCAGCAGCTTAGTGGCAGGGCGACAGTACGAGCAGTACTTC.

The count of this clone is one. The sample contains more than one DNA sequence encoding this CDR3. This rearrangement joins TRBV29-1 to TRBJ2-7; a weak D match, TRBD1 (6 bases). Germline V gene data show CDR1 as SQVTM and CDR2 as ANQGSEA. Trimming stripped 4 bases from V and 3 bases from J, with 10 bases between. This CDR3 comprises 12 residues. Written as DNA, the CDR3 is TGCAGCGTTGTAGTAGGGGGCTACGAGCAGTACTTC. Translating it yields CSVVVGGYEQYF.

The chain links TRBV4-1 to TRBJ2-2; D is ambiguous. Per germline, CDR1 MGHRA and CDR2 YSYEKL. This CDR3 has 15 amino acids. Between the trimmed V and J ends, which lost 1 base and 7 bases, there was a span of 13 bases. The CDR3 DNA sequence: TGCGCCAGCAGCCAAGGTAGTTTCAACGGCGGGGAGCTGTTTTTT. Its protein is CASSQGSFNGGELFF.

CDR3 in amino acids: CASSMDRGHYEQYF. The CDR3 DNA is TGTGCCAGTAGTATGGATAGGGGACACTACGAGCAGTACTTC. The chain is built from TRBV19 and TRBJ2-7, with D possibly TRBD1 on 6 matching bases. This CDR3 has 14 residues. Trimming stripped 3 bases from V and 3 bases from J, with 12 bases between. Germline V CDR1 and CDR2: LNHDA, SQIVND (reference sequence). The complete variable domain, with remaining parts taken from reference TRBV19 and TRBJ2-7, reads DGGITQSPKYLFRKEGQNVTLSCEQNLNHDAMYWYRQDPGQGLRLIYYSQIVNDFQKGDIAEGYSVSREKKESFPLTVTSAQKNPTAFYLCASSMDRGHYEQYFGPGTRLTVT.

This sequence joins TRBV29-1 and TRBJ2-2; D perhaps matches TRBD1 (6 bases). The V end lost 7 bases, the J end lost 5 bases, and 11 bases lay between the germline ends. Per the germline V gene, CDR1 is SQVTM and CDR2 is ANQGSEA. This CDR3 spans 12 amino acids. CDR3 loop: CSAYTGTGELFF. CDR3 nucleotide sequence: TGCAGCGCCTACACAGGGACCGGGGAGCTGTTTTTT.

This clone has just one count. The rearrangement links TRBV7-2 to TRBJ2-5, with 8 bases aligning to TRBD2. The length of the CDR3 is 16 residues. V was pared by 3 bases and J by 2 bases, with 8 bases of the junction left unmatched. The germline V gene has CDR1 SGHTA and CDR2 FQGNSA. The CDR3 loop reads CASSLLLAELQETQYF. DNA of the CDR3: TGTGCCAGCAGCTTGCTACTAGCGGAACTACAAGAGACCCAGTACTTC.

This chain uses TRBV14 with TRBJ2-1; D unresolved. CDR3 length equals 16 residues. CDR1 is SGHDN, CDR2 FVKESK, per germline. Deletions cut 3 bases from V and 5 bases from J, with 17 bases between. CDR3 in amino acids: CASSQLPFFPDNEQFF. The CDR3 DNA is TGTGCCAGCAGCCAGCTACCCTTTTTTCCCGACAATGAGCAGTTCTTC.

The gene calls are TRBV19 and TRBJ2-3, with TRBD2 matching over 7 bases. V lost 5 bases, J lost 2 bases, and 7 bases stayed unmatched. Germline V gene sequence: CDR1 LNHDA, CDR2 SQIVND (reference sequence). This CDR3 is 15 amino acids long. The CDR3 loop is CASSPLAAPTDTQYF. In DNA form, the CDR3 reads TGTGCCAGTAGTCCCCTAGCGGCCCCCACAGATACGCAGTATTTT.

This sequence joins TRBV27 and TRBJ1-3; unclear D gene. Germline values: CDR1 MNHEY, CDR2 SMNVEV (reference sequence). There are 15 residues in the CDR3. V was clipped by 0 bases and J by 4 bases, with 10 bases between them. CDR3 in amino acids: CASSLSPNLGNTIYF. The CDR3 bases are TGTGCCAGCAGTTTATCGCCGAACCTCGGAAACACCATATATTTT.

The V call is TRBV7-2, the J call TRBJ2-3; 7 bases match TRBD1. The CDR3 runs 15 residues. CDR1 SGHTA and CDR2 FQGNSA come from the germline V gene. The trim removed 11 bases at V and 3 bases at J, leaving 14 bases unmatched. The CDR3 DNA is TGTGCCTGCCCTCGACCAGGGGGAAGGACAGATACGCAGTATTTT. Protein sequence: CACPRPGGRTDTQYF.

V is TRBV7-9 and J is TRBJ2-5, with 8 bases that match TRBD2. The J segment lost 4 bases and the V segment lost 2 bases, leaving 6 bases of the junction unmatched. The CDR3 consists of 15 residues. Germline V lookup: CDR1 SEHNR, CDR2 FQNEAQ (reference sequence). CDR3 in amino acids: CASSLISGRGETQYF. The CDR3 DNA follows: TGTGCCAGCAGCTTAATAAGCGGGAGAGGAGAGACCCAGTACTTC.

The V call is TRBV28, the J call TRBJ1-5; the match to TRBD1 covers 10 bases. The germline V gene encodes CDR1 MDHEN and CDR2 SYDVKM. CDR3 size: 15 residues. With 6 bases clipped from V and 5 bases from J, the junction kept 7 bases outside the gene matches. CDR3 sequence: CASSRDRGRDQPQHF. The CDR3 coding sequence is TGTGCCAGCAGCCGAGACAGGGGGCGCGATCAGCCCCAGCATTTT.

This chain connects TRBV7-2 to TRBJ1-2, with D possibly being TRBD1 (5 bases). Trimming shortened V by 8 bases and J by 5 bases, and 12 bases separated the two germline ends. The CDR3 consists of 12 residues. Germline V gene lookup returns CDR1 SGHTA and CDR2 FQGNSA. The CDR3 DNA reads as TGTGCCAGCCCTCAGGGAATATATGGCTACACCTTC. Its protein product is CASPQGIYGYTF.

DNA for the CDR3: TGTGCCAGCAGAGGGACCGGGACGGACACATTTGAGCAGTTCTTC. Amino acids: CASRGTGTDTFEQFF. V gene TRBV6-1 combines with J gene TRBJ2-1; either TRBD1 or TRBD2 may supply D (5 bases each). Germline CDR1 and CDR2: MNHNS and SASEGT. CDR3 length: 15 residues. Trimming pared 6 bases from V and 9 bases from J, leaving 21 bases between.

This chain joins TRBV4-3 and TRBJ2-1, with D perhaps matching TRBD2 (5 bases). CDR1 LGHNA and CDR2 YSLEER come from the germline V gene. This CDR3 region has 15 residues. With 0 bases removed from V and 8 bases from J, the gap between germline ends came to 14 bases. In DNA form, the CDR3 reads TGCGCCAGCAGCCAAGAGTTCTTGGGAGTCCATGAGCAGTTCTTC. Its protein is CASSQEFLGVHEQFF.

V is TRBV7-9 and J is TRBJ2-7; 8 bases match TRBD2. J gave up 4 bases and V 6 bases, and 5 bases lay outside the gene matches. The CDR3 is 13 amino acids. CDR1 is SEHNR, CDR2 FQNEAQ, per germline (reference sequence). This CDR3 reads CASSPGTRYEQYF. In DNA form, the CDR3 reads TGTGCCAGCAGTCCCGGGACTAGATACGAGCAGTACTTC.

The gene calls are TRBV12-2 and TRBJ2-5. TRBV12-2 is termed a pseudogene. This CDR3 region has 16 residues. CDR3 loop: CASPGIGTQGWETQYF. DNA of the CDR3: TGTGCAAGCCCCGGGATTGGGACCCAGGGTTGGGAGACCCAGTACTTC.

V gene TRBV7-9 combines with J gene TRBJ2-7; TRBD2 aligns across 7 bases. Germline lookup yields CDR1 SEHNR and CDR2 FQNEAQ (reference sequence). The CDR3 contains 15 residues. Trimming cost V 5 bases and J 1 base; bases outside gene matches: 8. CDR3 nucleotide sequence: TGTGCCAGCAGCCCGATGTCTAGCGGATCCTACGAGCAGTACTTC. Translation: CASSPMSSGSYEQYF.

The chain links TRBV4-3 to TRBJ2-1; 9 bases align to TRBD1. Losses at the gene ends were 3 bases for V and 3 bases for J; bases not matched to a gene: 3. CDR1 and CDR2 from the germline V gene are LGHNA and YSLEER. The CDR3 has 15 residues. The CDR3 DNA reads TGCGCCAGCAGCCAGCGACAGGGGGGCTACAATGAGCAGTTCTTC. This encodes CASSQRQGGYNEQFF.

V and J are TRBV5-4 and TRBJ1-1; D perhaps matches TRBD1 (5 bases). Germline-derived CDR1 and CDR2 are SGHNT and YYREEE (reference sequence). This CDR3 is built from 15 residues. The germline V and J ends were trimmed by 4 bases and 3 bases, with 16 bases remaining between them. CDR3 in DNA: TGTGCCAGCAGCCTGCAGGCGGTCAGGGACACTGAAGCTTTCTTT. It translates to CASSLQAVRDTEAFF.

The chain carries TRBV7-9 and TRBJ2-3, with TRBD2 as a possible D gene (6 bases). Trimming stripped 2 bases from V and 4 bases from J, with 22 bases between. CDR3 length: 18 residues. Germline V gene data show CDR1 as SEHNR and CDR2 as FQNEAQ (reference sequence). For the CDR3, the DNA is TGTGCCAGCAGCTTAACAAGTTTCGTTTCGGGAGTTTCAGATACGCAGTATTTT. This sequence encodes CASSLTSFVSGVSDTQYF.